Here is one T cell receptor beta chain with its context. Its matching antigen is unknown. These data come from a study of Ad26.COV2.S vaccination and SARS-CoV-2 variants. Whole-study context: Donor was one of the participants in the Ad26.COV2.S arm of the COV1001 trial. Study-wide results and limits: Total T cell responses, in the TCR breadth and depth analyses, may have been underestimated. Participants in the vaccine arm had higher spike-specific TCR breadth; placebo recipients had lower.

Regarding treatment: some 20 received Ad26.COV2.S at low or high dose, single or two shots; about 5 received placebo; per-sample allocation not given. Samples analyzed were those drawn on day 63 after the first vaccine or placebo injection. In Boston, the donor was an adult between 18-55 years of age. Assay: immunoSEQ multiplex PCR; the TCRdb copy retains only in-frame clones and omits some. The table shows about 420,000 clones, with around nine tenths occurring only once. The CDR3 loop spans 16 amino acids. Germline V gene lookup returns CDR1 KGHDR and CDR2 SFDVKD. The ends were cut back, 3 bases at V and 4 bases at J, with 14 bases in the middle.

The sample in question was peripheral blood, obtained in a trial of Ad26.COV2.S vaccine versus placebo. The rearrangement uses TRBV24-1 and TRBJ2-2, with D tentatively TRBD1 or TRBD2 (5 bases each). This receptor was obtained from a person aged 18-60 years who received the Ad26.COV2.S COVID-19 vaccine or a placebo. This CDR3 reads CATSDIGTSFTGELFF. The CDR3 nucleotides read TGTGCCACCAGTGATATTGGGACCTCCTTCACCGGGGAGCTGTTTTTT.